This note documents a single T cell receptor (beta chain) sequence. Original processing methods: Reference gene primers were amplified, and this amplification served to estimate nucleated cell counts. Clones were sequenced by immunoSEQ multiplex PCR, and TCRdb holds only the in-frame ones, with some missing. Clonal size and the V and J genes are those of that table, whereas D and trimming came from the DNA. The sample has roughly 120,000 clones, over 65% seen once. This entry belongs to a study of blood T cell repertoires in COVID-19. On the study more broadly: Acute and convalescent COVID-19 specimens originated in the United States, Italy and Spain.

Germline lookup yields CDR1 LGHDT and CDR2 YNNKEL (reference sequence). The CDR3 is 19 residues long. After removal of 0 bases from V and 9 bases from J, the junction contained 17 bases not matched to a gene. Sequenced material: peripheral blood. The TCR was taken from a woman of 80 years or more with acute or convalescent COVID-19. This rearrangement joins TRBV3-1 (or the pseudogene TRBV3-2) to TRBJ2-1; TRBD2 agrees at 10 bases. The CDR3 coding sequence is TGTGCCAGCAGCCAAGATTCGGTCTGTAGCGGGAGGAGAAGGCTTGAGCAGTTCTTC. It yields the protein CASSQDSVCSGRRRLEQFF.